This is a list of T cell receptor beta chains from one sample in a study of OX40 agonist ivuxolimab in advanced cancers. Clones were read by immunoSEQ multiplex PCR, and TCRdb kept only the in-frame ones, dropping some. The sample has about 85,000 clones, just over 85% seen once; the top ten hold just under 2%. Material: CD4+ or CD8+ T cells sorted from blood, obtained in a trial of the OX40 agonist ivuxolimab. These TCRs come from an adult with an advanced solid tumor such as melanoma, head and neck, liver or kidney cancer. Both conserved end residues are part of each CDR3. The D gene is left open where the match is weak. Clone size is given for some rows only: seen once, a few or many times, or a class if the clone is expanded.

J gene: TRBJ2-5
D gene: TRBD1
V gene: TRBV6-1
clone size: once
CDR3 DNA: TGTGCCAGCAGTCGACAGGGTGAAGAGACCCAGTACTTC
CDR3 protein: CASSRQGEETQYF

J gene: TRBJ1-5
D gene: NA
V gene: TRBV19
clone size: NA
CDR3 DNA: TGTGCCAGTAGTATCGCCGGGGCGCAGGCTCAGCCCCAGCATTTT
CDR3 protein: CASSIAGAQAQPQHF

J gene: TRBJ2-3
D gene: NA
V gene: TRBV5-1
clone size: NA
CDR3 DNA: TGCGCCAGCTCTCTGGGGCAGGGTTCGTTTCATACGCAGTATTTT
CDR3 protein: CASSLGQGSFHTQYF

J gene: TRBJ2-7
D gene: TRBD2
V gene: TRBV5-1
clone size: NA
CDR3 DNA: TGCGCCACCACGACTAGCGGGGCCTACGAGCAGTACTTC
CDR3 protein: CATTTSGAYEQYF

J gene: TRBJ1-6
D gene: NA
V gene: TRBV19
clone size: few
CDR3 DNA: TGTGCCAGTAGTGCAGACAGCTATAATTCACCCCTCCACTTT
CDR3 protein: CASSADSYNSPLHF

J gene: TRBJ2-3
D gene: NA
V gene: TRBV5-4
clone size: NA
CDR3 DNA: TGTGCCAGCAGCGCTCCGGGGGGCGGCACAGATACGCAGTATTTT
CDR3 protein: CASSAPGGGTDTQYF

J gene: TRBJ2-1
D gene: TRBD2
V gene: TRBV7-2
clone size: NA
CDR3 DNA: TGTGCCAGCAGCTTAGTGGTAGCGGGGGGGTACAATGAGCAGTTCTTC
CDR3 protein: CASSLVVAGGYNEQFF

J gene: TRBJ1-1
D gene: NA
V gene: TRBV6-5
clone size: NA
CDR3 DNA: TGTGCCAGCAGTTGGGACGGAGTTTTGGCTTTCTTT
CDR3 protein: CASSWDGVLAFF

J gene: TRBJ1-3
D gene: NA
V gene: TRBV5-6
clone size: NA
CDR3 DNA: TGTGCCAGCAGCATTGGAGTCTCCCCTGGAAACACCATATATTTT
CDR3 protein: CASSIGVSPGNTIYF

J gene: TRBJ1-1
D gene: NA
V gene: TRBV7-2
clone size: few
CDR3 DNA: TGTGCCAGCAGCTCCCTACCCTGGTTACGGGACTTAATGAACACTGAAGCTTTCTTT
CDR3 protein: CASSSLPWLRDLMNTEAFF

J gene: TRBJ2-1
D gene: TRBD2
V gene: TRBV18
clone size: NA
CDR3 DNA: TGTGCCAGCTCACCACTATGGACTAGCGGGGCGAATGAGCAGTTCTTC
CDR3 protein: CASSPLWTSGANEQFF

J gene: TRBJ1-1
D gene: NA
V gene: TRBV6-6
clone size: NA
CDR3 DNA: TGTGCCAGCAGTCAAGTCCACCGGGGCGACACTGAAGCTTTCTTT
CDR3 protein: CASSQVHRGDTEAFF

J gene: TRBJ2-7
D gene: NA
V gene: TRBV11-3
clone size: NA
CDR3 DNA: TGTGCCAGCAGTTATGGACAGCCCCCCTACGAGCAGTACTTC
CDR3 protein: CASSYGQPPYEQYF

J gene: TRBJ2-6
D gene: NA
V gene: TRBV7-3
clone size: NA
CDR3 DNA: TGTGCCAGCAGCCGATTACTGAGGTCCCCTGGGGCCAACGTCCTGACTTTC
CDR3 protein: CASSRLLRSPGANVLTF

J gene: TRBJ2-5
D gene: TRBD1
V gene: TRBV9
clone size: NA
CDR3 DNA: TGTGCCAGCAGCGTAGCCGGCGCGGGGACAGGGGAGACCCAGTACTTC
CDR3 protein: CASSVAGAGTGETQYF

J gene: TRBJ2-3
D gene: NA
V gene: TRBV9
clone size: NA
CDR3 DNA: TGTGCCAGCAGCGTCGGGGGGCCGGGGACGCAGTATTTT
CDR3 protein: CASSVGGPGTQYF

J gene: TRBJ2-5
D gene: NA
V gene: TRBV7-3
clone size: NA
CDR3 DNA: TGTGCCAGCAGCGTAACGGGGATGGAGACCCAGTACTTC
CDR3 protein: CASSVTGMETQYF

J gene: TRBJ2-7
D gene: NA
V gene: TRBV6-1
clone size: NA
CDR3 DNA: TGTGCCAGCAGTACCTTCTCAGGGCAGTACTTC
CDR3 protein: CASSTFSGQYF

J gene: TRBJ2-1
D gene: TRBD1
V gene: TRBV7-9
clone size: once
CDR3 DNA: TGTGCCAGCAGCACATACAGGGGGCGCGGCTACAATGAGCAGTTCTTC
CDR3 protein: CASSTYRGRGYNEQFF

J gene: TRBJ1-3
D gene: NA
V gene: TRBV10-3
clone size: NA
CDR3 DNA: TGTGCCATCAGTGAGAGCCTCGGACGGAATGGAAACACCATATATTTT
CDR3 protein: CAISESLGRNGNTIYF

J gene: TRBJ1-4
D gene: NA
V gene: TRBV29-1
clone size: NA
CDR3 DNA: TGCAGCGTTGCGTCTTCGGGGAGTAATGAAAAACTGTTTTTT
CDR3 protein: CSVASSGSNEKLFF

J gene: TRBJ2-5
D gene: NA
V gene: TRBV5-4
clone size: NA
CDR3 DNA: TGTGCCAGCAGCTTGGGGACAGACCAAGAGACCCAGTACTTC
CDR3 protein: CASSLGTDQETQYF

J gene: TRBJ2-5
D gene: NA
V gene: TRBV2
clone size: NA
CDR3 DNA: TGTGCCAGCTCCCTAAGCGACGGAAGGACCCAGTACTTC
CDR3 protein: CASSLSDGRTQYF

J gene: TRBJ2-3
D gene: NA
V gene: TRBV28
clone size: NA
CDR3 DNA: TGTGCCAGCTATGATGCTGGGGGTGCAGATACGCAGTATTTT
CDR3 protein: CASYDAGGADTQYF

J gene: TRBJ1-4
D gene: NA
V gene: TRBV2
clone size: NA
CDR3 DNA: TGTGCCAGCAGTGGTGACAACAATGAAAAACTGTTTTTT
CDR3 protein: CASSGDNNEKLFF

J gene: TRBJ1-6
D gene: NA
V gene: TRBV4-3
clone size: NA
CDR3 DNA: TGCGCCAGCAGCCAAGATGTCCAGCCCTATAATTCACCCCTCCACTTT
CDR3 protein: CASSQDVQPYNSPLHF

J gene: TRBJ2-4
D gene: TRBD1
V gene: TRBV5-4
clone size: NA
CDR3 DNA: TGTGCCAGCAGCCCGACAGGGGCGGGGAACATTCAGTACTTC
CDR3 protein: CASSPTGAGNIQYF

J gene: TRBJ1-5
D gene: NA
V gene: TRBV16
clone size: NA
CDR3 DNA: TGTGCCAGCAGTCCACACCTTAGCAATCAGCCCCAGCATTTT
CDR3 protein: CASSPHLSNQPQHF

J gene: TRBJ1-5
D gene: NA
V gene: TRBV10-3
clone size: NA
CDR3 DNA: TGTGCCACCTTAGACCGGGACACCCCGGGAAATAGCAATCAGCCCCAGCATTTT
CDR3 protein: CATLDRDTPGNSNQPQHF

J gene: TRBJ1-4
D gene: NA
V gene: TRBV7-2
clone size: NA
CDR3 DNA: TGTGCCAGCAGCTTAGCCTGGGGGGTAGGCGAAAAACTGTTTTTT
CDR3 protein: CASSLAWGVGEKLFF

J gene: TRBJ1-2
D gene: NA
V gene: TRBV2
clone size: NA
CDR3 DNA: TGTGCCAGTGGGCGGGGGGGGCTTGGCTACACCTTC
CDR3 protein: CASGRGGLGYTF

J gene: TRBJ2-7
D gene: NA
V gene: TRBV18
clone size: NA
CDR3 DNA: TGTGCCAGCTCACCACGGGGGGGCCTGTCCTACGAGCAGTACTTC
CDR3 protein: CASSPRGGLSYEQYF

J gene: TRBJ1-6
D gene: NA
V gene: TRBV6-4
clone size: NA
CDR3 DNA: TGTGCCAGCAGCAGGGGAGGAAGTAGATCACCCCTCCACTTT
CDR3 protein: CASSRGGSRSPLHF

J gene: TRBJ1-6
D gene: TRBD1
V gene: TRBV7-9
clone size: few
CDR3 DNA: TGTGCCAGCAGCTCGGAGGGACAGGCCCTCCACTTT
CDR3 protein: CASSSEGQALHF

J gene: TRBJ1-4
D gene: NA
V gene: TRBV27
clone size: NA
CDR3 DNA: TGTGCCAGCAGTTCCCAAGGGAGGTCTAATGAAAAACTGTTTTTT
CDR3 protein: CASSSQGRSNEKLFF

J gene: TRBJ2-5
D gene: NA
V gene: TRBV9
clone size: NA
CDR3 DNA: TGTGCCAGCAGCCCGACCTATAACAACCAAGAGACCCAGTACTTC
CDR3 protein: CASSPTYNNQETQYF

J gene: TRBJ2-3
D gene: TRBD2
V gene: TRBV5-6
clone size: NA
CDR3 DNA: TGTGCCAGCAGCTCACTAGCGGGGGGCCTCACAGATACGCAGTATTTT
CDR3 protein: CASSSLAGGLTDTQYF

J gene: TRBJ1-3
D gene: NA
V gene: TRBV2
clone size: NA
CDR3 DNA: TGTGCCAGCGGTTACATAAGCTCTGGAAACACCATATATTTT
CDR3 protein: CASGYISSGNTIYF

J gene: TRBJ1-1
D gene: NA
V gene: TRBV9
clone size: few
CDR3 DNA: TGTGCCAGCAGCGTAGCACACTACACTGAAGCTTTCTTT
CDR3 protein: CASSVAHYTEAFF

J gene: TRBJ1-4
D gene: NA
V gene: TRBV5-6
clone size: NA
CDR3 DNA: TGTGCCAGCAGCTTAAGGGGGTACTATGAAAAACTGTTTTTT
CDR3 protein: CASSLRGYYEKLFF

J gene: TRBJ2-7
D gene: NA
V gene: TRBV7-3
clone size: NA
CDR3 DNA: TGTGCCAGCAGCTTAACTGCCGGGGCCACCTACGAGCAGTACTTC
CDR3 protein: CASSLTAGATYEQYF

J gene: TRBJ2-1
D gene: NA
V gene: TRBV6-1
clone size: few
CDR3 DNA: TGTGCCAGCTCCAGGTTAGCCTCCTACAATGAGCAGTTCTTC
CDR3 protein: CASSRLASYNEQFF

J gene: TRBJ2-5
D gene: NA
V gene: TRBV29-1
clone size: NA
CDR3 DNA: TGCAGCGTTGAAGAACTAACGGAGACCCAGTACTTC
CDR3 protein: CSVEELTETQYF

J gene: TRBJ2-5
D gene: TRBD1
V gene: TRBV28
clone size: NA
CDR3 DNA: TGTGCCAGCAGTGGATGGAGGACAGGTCGGGGAGAGACCCGGTACTTC
CDR3 protein: CASSGWRTGRGETRYF

J gene: TRBJ1-5
D gene: NA
V gene: TRBV6-1
clone size: NA
CDR3 DNA: TGTGCCAGCAGTGAAGTGGCCAATCAGCCCCAGCATTTT
CDR3 protein: CASSEVANQPQHF

J gene: TRBJ2-3
D gene: TRBD2
V gene: TRBV6-5
clone size: NA
CDR3 DNA: TGTGCCAGCAGCCCGACTAGCGGGGGGAAGAATACGCAGTATTTT
CDR3 protein: CASSPTSGGKNTQYF